A single sample is the source of the 31 T cell receptor beta chains below, sequenced in a study of T cell responses to AZD1222 COVID-19 vaccine (dated by TCRdb to the early 2020s). Per the publication, the time point label means: about 28 days (+/-7) after the second vaccine dose. The sample's treatment or condition label, in plain terms: meningococcal conjugate vaccine given as trial control. The library was built by means of the immunoSEQ multiplex PCR assay. In TCRdb, the immuneACCESS table is reduced to in-frame sequences with V and J assigned. These tables do not hold every clone; where another copy was compared, an unresolved V gene accounts for under half, and the others remain unexplained. In all, the sample holds about 210,000 clones, and roughly 94% of those were seen once. Of the sample, over 1.5% falls within the top ten clones. The source material was peripheral blood, sampled 28 days after the second dose of the MenACWY control vaccine. All receptors come from an adult who received the MenACWY meningococcal vaccine as a control.

The V gene is TRBV2, the J gene TRBJ2-7, with 7 bases that match TRBD2. Losses at the gene ends were 1 base for V and 4 bases for J; bases not matched to a gene: 7. Germline CDR1 SNHLY, CDR2 FYNNEI. The CDR3 is 15 residues long. In DNA, the CDR3 is TGTGCCAGCAGTGAAGGGCGGGAGTTGGGGTACGAGCAGTACTTC. Protein product: CASSEGRELGYEQYF.

This chain links TRBV27 with TRBJ1-1, with D tentatively TRBD1 (6 bases). Deletions cut 5 bases from V and 10 bases from J, with 17 bases between. Germline CDR1 and CDR2: MNHEY and SMNVEV (reference sequence). The CDR3 extends over 13 amino acids. The CDR3 here is CASSTGAHTRAFF. In nucleotides, the CDR3 is TGTGCCAGCAGTACGGGGGCTCATACCAGAGCTTTCTTT.

V is TRBV9 and J is TRBJ2-3; 11 nucleotides line up with TRBD1. Germline V gene data show CDR1 as SGDLS and CDR2 as YYNGEE. The V segment lost 3 bases and the J segment 2 bases; nucleotides outside the gene matches: 14. The CDR3 sequence is 19 residues long. Here the CDR3 DNA reads TGTGCCAGCAGCGGGACCCGGGACAGGGGGTCTCCTTCCACAGATACGCAGTATTTT. The encoded protein is CASSGTRDRGSPSTDTQYF.

V is TRBV9 and J is TRBJ2-2, with D hard to call. Germline V lookup: CDR1 SGDLS, CDR2 YYNGEE. The CDR3 has 12 residues. The V gene lost 3 bases and the J gene lost 6 bases, with 6 bases spanning the gap. This CDR3 reads CASSALPGELFF. Written as DNA, the CDR3 is TGTGCCAGCAGCGCGCTCCCCGGGGAGCTGTTTTTT.

The V and J genes are TRBV7-9 and TRBJ2-3; 8 bases are shared with TRBD2. V lost 4 bases and J lost 5; bases outside the gene matches: 8. CDR1 and CDR2 (germline): SEHNR, FQNEAQ (reference sequence). CDR3 length: 15 residues. This CDR3 reads CASSSVGLGVDTQYF. The CDR3 coding sequence is TGTGCCAGCAGCTCGGTGGGACTAGGAGTAGATACGCAGTATTTT.

The chain links TRBV5-1 to TRBJ1-2, with 8 positions matching TRBD1. Losses at the gene ends were 3 bases for V and 4 bases for J; bases not matched to a gene: 5. CDR1 and CDR2 (germline): SGHRS, YFSETQ. The CDR3 loop spans 14 amino acids. In DNA, the CDR3 is TGCGCCAGCAGCTCATCGGGACAGGTCTATGGCTACACCTTC. Translation: CASSSSGQVYGYTF.

This chain uses TRBV27 with TRBJ1-1, with D maybe TRBD1 (6 bases). CDR1 is MNHEY, CDR2 SMNVEV, per germline (reference sequence). Trimming removed 9 bases at V and 5 bases at J, with 16 bases between. There are 13 residues in the CDR3. CDR3 loop: CASRRGAVTEAFF. The CDR3 DNA reads as TGTGCCAGTCGACGGGGGGCGGTAACTGAAGCTTTCTTT.

The chain carries TRBV27 and TRBJ1-2; 7 nucleotides match TRBD1. After removal of 1 base from V and 1 base from J, the junction contained 12 bases not matched to a gene. CDR3 size: 18 residues. Germline V gene sequence: CDR1 MNHEY, CDR2 SMNVEV (reference sequence). The chain's CDR3 is CASSLYTPTGQLNYGYTF. The DNA of the CDR3 is TGTGCCAGCAGTTTATACACCCCAACGGGACAGCTTAACTATGGCTACACCTTC.

The chain has TRBV2 and TRBJ1-4; D is uncertain. The CDR3 is 15 residues long. Germline CDR1 is SNHLY and CDR2 is FYNNEI. Trimming stripped 1 base from V and 0 bases from J, with 6 bases between. This CDR3 is CASSEGGATNEKLFF. As DNA, the CDR3 is TGTGCCAGCAGTGAAGGGGGTGCAACTAATGAAAAACTGTTTTTT.

Note on this clone: The sample holds other DNA sequences that translate to the same CDR3. The J gene is TRBJ2-2, the V gene TRBV18; no clear D. Per germline, CDR1 KGHSH and CDR2 LQKENI. V shed 3 bases and J shed 6 bases, with 2 bases lying between them. The CDR3 consists of 11 residues. CDR3: CASSPSGELFF. As DNA, the CDR3 is TGTGCCAGCTCACCTTCCGGGGAGCTGTTTTTT.

This rearrangement joins TRBV7-8 to TRBJ1-2; possible D gene TRBD1, 5 bases. The germline CDR1 and CDR2 sequences are SGHVS and FQNEAQ. The CDR3 length is 11 residues. V was cut by 10 bases and J by 4 bases, with 10 bases left in between. CDR3 nucleotides: TGTGCCACCCTGGACACCTATGGCTACACCTTC. Translation: CATLDTYGYTF.

In its sample, this clone was seen once. The chain has TRBV6-5 and TRBJ2-1; perhaps TRBD2 as D (5 bases). Germline-derived CDR1 and CDR2 are MNHEY and SVGAGI. This CDR3 is built from 14 residues. V was cut by 7 bases and J by 0 bases, with 10 bases left in between. The CDR3 DNA reads TGTGCCAGCATTGTGGGGAGCTCCTACAATGAGCAGTTCTTC. Amino acid sequence: CASIVGSSYNEQFF.

This clone was seen only once. Here the CDR3 reads CASSVTGGGYTF. The CDR3 region has the DNA TGTGCCAGCAGCGTCACGGGGGGCGGCTACACCTTC. The V and J genes are TRBV9 and TRBJ1-2; D might be TRBD1 (6 bases). CDR3 length: 12 amino acids. V lost 2 bases, J lost 8 bases, and 10 bases lay in between. CDR1 SGDLS and CDR2 YYNGEE come from the germline V gene.

The J gene is TRBJ2-5, the V gene TRBV4-2, with 10 bases matching TRBD1. The ends lost 1 base at V and 2 bases at J; junction bases unmatched: 4. CDR1 LGHNA and CDR2 YNFKEQ come from the germline V gene. The length of the CDR3 is 16 residues. The CDR3 here is CASSQGGTGEQETQYF. In DNA, the CDR3 is TGTGCCAGCAGCCAAGGGGGGACAGGGGAACAAGAGACCCAGTACTTC.

The chain employs TRBV28 and TRBJ2-7; 7 bases map to TRBD2. Germline CDR1 reads MDHEN; CDR2 reads SYDVKM. With 5 bases clipped from V and 3 bases from J, the junction kept 10 bases outside the gene matches. This CDR3 region has 15 residues. The CDR3 region is CASSPRGAGDYEQYF. In nucleotides, the CDR3 is TGTGCCAGCAGTCCCCGGGGCGCGGGGGACTACGAGCAGTACTTC.

This sequence joins TRBV28 and TRBJ2-7, with unresolved D. The V gene lost 3 bases and the J gene lost 4 bases, with 10 bases spanning the gap. Germline V gene lookup returns CDR1 MDHEN and CDR2 SYDVKM. This CDR3 contains 13 residues. The CDR3 coding sequence is TGTGCCAGCAGTTTGGGCAGGCGGTACGAGCAGTACTTC. Protein: CASSLGRRYEQYF. Complete variable domain (other parts from reference TRBV28 and TRBJ2-7): DVKVTQSSRYLVKRTGEKVFLECVQDMDHENMFWYRQDPGLGLRLIYFSYDVKMKEKGDIPEGYSVSREKKERFSLILESASTNQTSMYLCASSLGRRYEQYFGPGTRLTVT.

The chain employs TRBV28 and TRBJ1-2, with 7 bases identical to TRBD1. The CDR3 has 11 amino acids. V was clipped by 6 bases and J by 7 bases; unmatched bases: 2. Germline values: CDR1 MDHEN, CDR2 SYDVKM. CDR3 bases: TGTGCCAGCAGAGACAGGGCTGGCTACACCTTC. It encodes CASRDRAGYTF.

The V and J genes are TRBV16 and TRBJ1-3; D unresolved. Trimming cost V 1 base and J 0 bases, with 7 bases left between them. The CDR3 sequence is 15 residues long. CDR1 is KGHSY, CDR2 FQNENV, per germline. CDR3 nucleotides: TGTGCCAGCAGCCAATTTTCCGGCTCTGGAAACACCATATATTTT. Translating gives CASSQFSGSGNTIYF. Complete variable domain (other parts from reference TRBV16 and TRBJ1-3): GEEVAQTPKHLVRGEGQKAKLYCAPIKGHSYVFWYQQVLKNEFKFLISFQNENVFDETGMPKERFSAKCLPNSPCSLEIQATKLEDSAVYFCASSQFSGSGNTIYFGEGSWLTVV.

The gene calls are TRBV9 and TRBJ1-1; possibly TRBD1 for D (5 bases). The CDR3 loop spans 14 amino acids. Trimming took 3 bases from V and 11 from J, leaving 20 bases between them. Germline-derived CDR1 and CDR2 are SGDLS and YYNGEE. The CDR3 is CASSARGRGDGAFF. DNA for the CDR3: TGTGCCAGCAGCGCCCGGGGCCGGGGGGATGGTGCTTTCTTT.

This chain connects TRBV6-5 to TRBJ1-6; D gene unclear. CDR3 length equals 14 residues. V was trimmed by 6 bases and J by 6 bases, leaving 12 bases between them. Germline CDR1 MNHEY, CDR2 SVGAGI. The CDR3 nucleotides are TGTGCCAGCAGCTCGGACCTTGGTAATTCACCCCTCCACTTT. Protein: CASSSDLGNSPLHF.

This rearrangement joins TRBV7-9 to TRBJ2-3; 9 nucleotides align to TRBD1. The V and J ends lost 2 bases and 0 bases, in that order; junction bases with no gene match: 3. This CDR3 has 16 amino acids. The germline V gene encodes CDR1 SEHNR and CDR2 FQNEAQ (reference sequence). The CDR3 region is CASSLRGTGSTDTQYF. Written as DNA, the CDR3 is TGTGCCAGCAGCTTAAGAGGGACAGGGAGCACAGATACGCAGTATTTT.

The chain employs TRBV7-9 and TRBJ2-3; TRBD2 is a possible D gene (6 bases). This CDR3 spans 15 amino acids. CDR1 is SEHNR and CDR2 is FQNEAQ in the germline V gene (reference sequence). Trimming left V 6 bases short and J 2 bases short, with 15 bases between. The CDR3 loop reads CASSSSGTDTDTQYF. CDR3 bases: TGTGCCAGCAGTTCCTCCGGGACTGACACAGATACGCAGTATTTT.

The rearrangement links TRBV6-5 to TRBJ1-5; D not resolved. There are 13 residues in the CDR3. Germline CDR1 reads MNHEY; CDR2 reads SVGAGI. V gave up 4 bases and J gave up 7 bases, with 11 bases separating them. The CDR3 DNA is TGTGCCAGCAGTTCAGCGAGGCGACAGCCCCAGCATTTT. Protein sequence: CASSSARRQPQHF.

This chain connects TRBV4-2 to TRBJ1-5; D not certain. The V end lost 1 base, the J end lost 2 bases, and 6 bases lay between the germline ends. CDR1 LGHNA and CDR2 YNFKEQ come from the germline V gene. This CDR3 contains 14 residues. The CDR3 DNA sequence: TGTGCCAGCAGCCAAGCCACAGGCAATCAGCCCCAGCATTTT. This encodes CASSQATGNQPQHF.

J is TRBJ2-2 and V is TRBV7-8; the D gene is possibly TRBD2 (5 bases). V gave up 2 bases and J gave up 0 bases, with 7 bases separating them. Germline V lookup: CDR1 SGHVS, CDR2 FQNEAQ. The CDR3 contains 15 residues. DNA for the CDR3: TGTGCCAGCAGCTTATCGGGATCGAACACCGGGGAGCTGTTTTTT. It translates to CASSLSGSNTGELFF.

The chain joins TRBV19 to TRBJ1-2; 8 bases align to TRBD1. The J segment lost 6 bases and the V segment lost 6 bases, leaving 6 bases of the junction unmatched. The germline CDR1 and CDR2 sequences are LNHDA and SQIVND (reference sequence). The CDR3 is 13 amino acids. CDR3 in amino acids: CASSLIQGDGYTF. The CDR3 coding sequence is TGTGCCAGTAGCCTGATACAGGGGGATGGCTACACCTTC.

The V and J genes are TRBV19 and TRBJ1-2; 7 nucleotides align to TRBD1. CDR3 length equals 15 residues. Germline assignment: CDR1 LNHDA and CDR2 SQIVND (reference sequence). V shed 5 bases, J shed 6 bases, and the junction held 12 bases outside the gene matches. As DNA, the CDR3 is TGTGCCAGTAGTCTCTGGGGGACAGTGGGAGATGGCTACACCTTC. As protein: CASSLWGTVGDGYTF. The whole variable domain, remainder taken from reference TRBV19 and TRBJ1-2, is DGGITQSPKYLFRKEGQNVTLSCEQNLNHDAMYWYRQDPGQGLRLIYYSQIVNDFQKGDIAEGYSVSREKKESFPLTVTSAQKNPTAFYLCASSLWGTVGDGYTFGSGTRLTVV.

The chain carries TRBV28 and TRBJ1-6, with D perhaps TRBD1 (6 bases). The V gene's germline CDR1 is MDHEN and CDR2 SYDVKM. Deletions cut 6 bases from V and 0 bases from J, with 15 bases between. The CDR3 has 17 residues. Here the CDR3 DNA reads TGTGCCAGCAGACGAGGACAGCGCAGCTCCTATAATTCACCCCTCCACTTT. This gives the protein CASRRGQRSSYNSPLHF.

The DNA of the CDR3 is TGTGCCAGCAGCATTCCCGGGGAGCTGTTTTTT. Encoded protein: CASSIPGELFF. The chain joins TRBV7-6 to TRBJ2-2; no clear D. The CDR3 sequence is 11 residues long. V dropped 5 bases and J dropped 6 bases, with 4 bases sitting between them. CDR1 SGHVS and CDR2 FNYEAQ come from the germline V gene.

This CDR3 is CASSLGTGGPMNTEAFF. CDR3 DNA sequence: TGTGCCAGCAGTTTGGGGACAGGGGGTCCTATGAACACTGAAGCTTTCTTT. The chain couples TRBV28 to TRBJ1-1, with 11 bases lining up with TRBD1. This CDR3 comprises 17 residues. The V and J ends lost 3 bases and 0 bases, in that order; junction bases with no gene match: 6. Germline CDR1 MDHEN, CDR2 SYDVKM.

This clone has a single count. The J gene is TRBJ2-7, the V gene TRBV5-5, with no clear D. The CDR3 extends over 14 amino acids. Deletions cut 4 bases from V and 5 bases from J, with 16 bases between. The germline CDR1 and CDR2 sequences are SGHKS and YYEKEE (reference sequence). Written as DNA, the CDR3 is TGTGCCAGCAGCCAACGGTGGGCGTCCGACGAGCAGTACTTC. This sequence encodes CASSQRWASDEQYF.